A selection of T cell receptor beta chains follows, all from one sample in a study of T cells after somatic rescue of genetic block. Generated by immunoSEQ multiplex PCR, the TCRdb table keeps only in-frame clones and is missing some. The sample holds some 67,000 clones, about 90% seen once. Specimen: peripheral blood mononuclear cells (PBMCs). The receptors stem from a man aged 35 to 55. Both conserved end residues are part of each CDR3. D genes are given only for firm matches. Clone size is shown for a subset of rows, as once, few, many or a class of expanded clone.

cdr3_aa: CASSDGQTGTSGQETQYF; cdr3_nt: TGCGCCAGCAGCGACGGACAGACCGGGACTAGCGGCCAAGAGACCCAGTACTTC; j_call: TRBJ2-5; clone_size: once; d_call: TRBD2; v_call: TRBV23-1
cdr3_aa: CSVLDRVSIFKTQYF; cdr3_nt: TGCAGCGTTCTGGACAGGGTAAGTATTTTTAAGACCCAGTACTTC; j_call: TRBJ2-5; clone_size: .; d_call: TRBD1; v_call: TRBV29-1
cdr3_aa: CASSGSRVIDTQYF; cdr3_nt: TGTGCCAGCAGCGGTAGCCGAGTAATAGATACGCAGTATTTT; j_call: TRBJ2-3; clone_size: once; d_call: .; v_call: TRBV7-9
cdr3_aa: CASRGASGLSGANVLTF; cdr3_nt: TGCGCCAGCAGAGGCGCTAGCGGCCTCTCTGGGGCCAACGTCCTGACTTTC; j_call: TRBJ2-6; clone_size: .; d_call: TRBD2; v_call: TRBV5-1
cdr3_aa: CASSLQGLGPHF; cdr3_nt: TGTGCCAGCAGCTTGCAAGGGCTAGGGCCGCACTTT; j_call: TRBJ1-6; clone_size: .; d_call: .; v_call: TRBV5-5
cdr3_aa: CASSLGPGGGPLTGELFF; cdr3_nt: TGTGCCAGCAGCCTAGGCCCCGGGGGGGGGCCGTTGACCGGGGAGCTGTTTTTT; j_call: TRBJ2-2; clone_size: .; d_call: TRBD2; v_call: TRBV13
cdr3_aa: CASSLGTGLNTIYF; cdr3_nt: TGTGCCAGCAGCTTGGGGACAGGGCTAAACACCATATATTTT; j_call: TRBJ1-3; clone_size: .; d_call: TRBD1; v_call: TRBV5-4
cdr3_aa: CASSLVRGLSTEAFF; cdr3_nt: TGCGCCAGCAGCTTGGTCCGGGGGCTCAGCACTGAAGCTTTCTTT; j_call: TRBJ1-1; clone_size: once; d_call: .; v_call: TRBV5-1
cdr3_aa: CASSLSPRSNSPLHF; cdr3_nt: TGTGCCAGCAGCTTAAGCCCGAGAAGTAATTCACCCCTCCACTTT; j_call: TRBJ1-6; clone_size: .; d_call: .; v_call: TRBV7-3
cdr3_aa: CASSVGIGQGPQPQHF; cdr3_nt: TGTGCCAGCAGCGTCGGCATTGGACAGGGACCTCAGCCCCAGCATTTT; j_call: TRBJ1-5; clone_size: .; d_call: TRBD1; v_call: TRBV9
cdr3_aa: CASSQGTGGTDTQYF; cdr3_nt: TGCGCCAGCAGCCAAGGGACAGGGGGCACAGATACGCAGTATTTT; j_call: TRBJ2-3; clone_size: few; d_call: TRBD1; v_call: TRBV4-3
cdr3_aa: CSASLSYGYTF; cdr3_nt: TGCAGTGCTAGCCTTTCCTATGGCTACACCTTC; j_call: TRBJ1-2; clone_size: .; d_call: .; v_call: TRBV20-1
cdr3_aa: CASSTFAGGYNEQFF; cdr3_nt: TGTGCCAGTAGTACCTTCGCGGGAGGGTACAATGAGCAGTTCTTC; j_call: TRBJ2-1; clone_size: .; d_call: TRBD2; v_call: TRBV19
cdr3_aa: CASSPQQGNAFF; cdr3_nt: TGTGCCAGCAGCCCTCAACAGGGGAATGCTTTCTTT; j_call: TRBJ1-1; clone_size: .; d_call: TRBD1; v_call: TRBV5-4
cdr3_aa: CASSSTMVGAREQFF; cdr3_nt: TGTGCCAGCAGCTCCACAATGGTGGGGGCGCGAGAGCAGTTCTTC; j_call: TRBJ2-1; clone_size: once; d_call: .; v_call: TRBV11-2
cdr3_aa: CASSQEGTSGKQFF; cdr3_nt: TGCGCCAGCAGCCAAGAGGGGACTAGCGGAAAGCAGTTCTTC; j_call: TRBJ2-1; clone_size: .; d_call: TRBD2; v_call: TRBV4-1
cdr3_aa: CASQAVSNQPQHF; cdr3_nt: TGTGCCAGCCAGGCAGTTAGCAATCAGCCCCAGCATTTT; j_call: TRBJ1-5; clone_size: .; d_call: .; v_call: TRBV6-1
cdr3_aa: CASSLVRDSYGYTF; cdr3_nt: TGTGCCAGCAGCTTGGTTCGGGATTCCTATGGCTACACCTTC; j_call: TRBJ1-2; clone_size: .; d_call: .; v_call: TRBV5-4
cdr3_aa: CASSWDGDRETQYF; cdr3_nt: TGCGCCAGCAGCTGGGATGGGGACAGGGAGACCCAGTACTTC; j_call: TRBJ2-5; clone_size: once; d_call: TRBD1; v_call: TRBV5-1
cdr3_aa: CATSRDRRGRGAYNEQFF; cdr3_nt: TGTGCCACCAGCAGAGATCGGCGGGGCAGGGGCGCCTACAATGAGCAGTTCTTC; j_call: TRBJ2-1; clone_size: once; d_call: .; v_call: TRBV15
cdr3_aa: CASSLVGSHLYNSPLHF; cdr3_nt: TGTGCCAGCAGCTTAGTGGGGTCCCACCTTTATAATTCACCCCTCCACTTT; j_call: TRBJ1-6; clone_size: .; d_call: .; v_call: TRBV7-9
cdr3_aa: CASSLAGSSYNEQFF; cdr3_nt: TGTGCCAGCAGCTTGGCGGGGAGCTCCTACAATGAGCAGTTCTTC; j_call: TRBJ2-1; clone_size: .; d_call: .; v_call: TRBV5-5
cdr3_aa: CASSRGTGGPTGELFF; cdr3_nt: TGTGCCAGTAGTAGGGGGACAGGAGGTCCAACCGGGGAGCTGTTTTTT; j_call: TRBJ2-2; clone_size: .; d_call: TRBD1; v_call: TRBV19
cdr3_aa: CASSLSLGFSSSPLHF; cdr3_nt: TGTGCCAGCAGCTTGTCCCTTGGTTTTTCATCGTCACCCCTCCACTTT; j_call: TRBJ1-6; clone_size: .; d_call: .; v_call: TRBV5-8
cdr3_aa: CASRLPTGTEKYEQFF; cdr3_nt: TGTGCCAGCAGACTACCGACAGGGACCGAAAAGTATGAGCAGTTCTTC; j_call: TRBJ2-1; clone_size: .; d_call: TRBD1; v_call: TRBV27
cdr3_aa: CASSQAPQRGGRSEQFF; cdr3_nt: TGCGCCAGCAGCCAAGCCCCTCAGCGGGGGGGCCGATCTGAGCAGTTCTTC; j_call: TRBJ2-1; clone_size: few; d_call: TRBD2; v_call: TRBV4-1
cdr3_aa: CASTRGVHTEAFF; cdr3_nt: TGTGCCAGCACTCGGGGGGTTCACACTGAAGCTTTCTTT; j_call: TRBJ1-1; clone_size: once; d_call: .; v_call: TRBV6-5
cdr3_aa: CASSRLVNTEAFF; cdr3_nt: TGCGCCAGCAGCAGGTTGGTGAACACTGAAGCTTTCTTT; j_call: TRBJ1-1; clone_size: .; d_call: .; v_call: TRBV5-1
cdr3_aa: CASSQASASTYEQYF; cdr3_nt: TGCGCCAGCAGCCAAGCGTCAGCGTCCACCTACGAGCAGTACTTC; j_call: TRBJ2-7; clone_size: .; d_call: .; v_call: TRBV4-1
cdr3_aa: CASSLGGDGYTF; cdr3_nt: TGTGCCAGCAGCTTAGGTGGGGATGGCTACACCTTC; j_call: TRBJ1-2; clone_size: .; d_call: .; v_call: TRBV7-9
cdr3_aa: CATSIAPRHEQYF; cdr3_nt: TGTGCCACCAGCATAGCCCCCCGGCACGAGCAGTACTTC; j_call: TRBJ2-7; clone_size: .; d_call: .; v_call: TRBV15
cdr3_aa: CASSEAGGTQYF; cdr3_nt: TGTGCCAGCAGCGAGGCAGGGGGGACCCAGTACTTC; j_call: TRBJ2-5; clone_size: .; d_call: TRBD1; v_call: TRBV9
cdr3_aa: CASSVGPGSPLHF; cdr3_nt: TGTGCCAGCAGCGTAGGGCCGGGCTCACCCCTCCACTTT; j_call: TRBJ1-6; clone_size: .; d_call: .; v_call: TRBV9
cdr3_aa: CASSSGGGNQPQHF; cdr3_nt: TGTGCCAGCAGTTCAGGGGGGGGCAATCAGCCCCAGCATTTT; j_call: TRBJ1-5; clone_size: .; d_call: TRBD1; v_call: TRBV6-5
cdr3_aa: CASSAAQVNEKLFF; cdr3_nt: TGCGCCAGCAGCGCCGCGCAGGTTAATGAAAAACTGTTTTTT; j_call: TRBJ1-4; clone_size: .; d_call: .; v_call: TRBV5-1